The next 12 T cell receptor beta chains were all read from a single sample in a study of shared clonotypes between healthy human individuals. Only CD45RO-negative cells positively selected for CCR7 counted as naive CD8 cells, so terminally differentiated effector memory CD45RA+ cells were excluded. Assay: immunoSEQ multiplex PCR; the TCRdb copy retains only in-frame clones and omits some. The profile shows 1.5 million to 2.5 million clones, around 96% of them singletons. The sample was naive CD8+ T cells sorted from blood. Receptors were obtained from a young man in good health.

The V gene is TRBV29-1, the J gene TRBJ2-1; D is uncertain. Germline V gene lookup returns CDR1 SQVTM and CDR2 ANQGSEA. The CDR3 extends over 14 amino acids. V was clipped by 0 bases and J by 4 bases, with 10 bases between them. The CDR3 bases are TGCAGCGTTGAAGATCGCGGCAGTTACAATGAGCAGTTCTTC. Protein product: CSVEDRGSYNEQFF.

This chain joins TRBV7-9 and TRBJ2-4; weak D call: TRBD2 (6 bases). CDR1 is SEHNR, CDR2 FQNEAQ, per germline (reference sequence). There are 17 residues in the CDR3. V lost 1 base and J 2 bases, leaving 15 bases between the germline ends. The CDR3 reads CASSLGGGEDPKNIQYF. The CDR3 DNA follows: TGTGCCAGCAGCTTAGGGGGAGGAGAGGACCCCAAAAACATTCAGTACTTC.

This clone was detected a few times. The same CDR3 is also encoded by other DNA sequences in this sample. The chain has TRBV7-9 and TRBJ2-7; D is possibly TRBD1 (6 bases). Germline V gene sequence: CDR1 SEHNR, CDR2 FQNEAQ (reference sequence). The CDR3 is 13 amino acids. V lost 5 bases and J 2 bases, leaving 10 bases between the germline ends. The CDR3 region is CASSKTGAYEQYF. CDR3 DNA sequence: TGTGCCAGCAGCAAGACAGGAGCCTACGAGCAGTACTTC.

V is TRBV6-5 and J is TRBJ2-7; 7 bases line up with TRBD1. The germline gives CDR1 MNHEY, CDR2 SVGAGI. The junction had 12 bases not matched to a gene; V was cut back by 6 bases and J by 4 bases. CDR3 size: 15 residues. Here the CDR3 DNA reads TGTGCCAGCAGCTCTTCGACAGGGACGGTGTACGAGCAGTACTTC. Translating gives CASSSSTGTVYEQYF.

This sequence joins TRBV10-1 and TRBJ2-1; D gene ambiguous. In germline, CDR1 is WNHNN, CDR2 SYGVQD (reference sequence). The CDR3 extends over 13 amino acids. V lost 3 bases to trimming and J lost 5 bases, with 8 bases between them. The DNA for the CDR3 is TGCGCCAGCAGTGACCTTTTAGACAATGAGCAGTTCTTC. Translating it yields CASSDLLDNEQFF.

This clone has a single count. The rearrangement joins TRBV5-1 to TRBJ1-1; the D gene is possibly TRBD1 (5 bases). The CDR3 is 14 residues long. Per the germline V gene, CDR1 is SGHRS and CDR2 is YFSETQ. V gave up 0 bases and J gave up 7 bases, with 13 bases separating them. DNA for the CDR3: TGCGCCAGCAGCTTGGGTCCCGGGGCCGATGAAGCTTTCTTT. Translated, it gives CASSLGPGADEAFF.

V usage is TRBV13 and J usage is TRBJ1-6; D is possibly TRBD1 (6 bases). The CDR3 covers 17 residues. Germline lookup yields CDR1 PRHDT and CDR2 FYEKMQ (reference sequence). The V and J ends lost 1 base and 10 bases respectively, with 20 bases between them. CDR3 amino acids: CASSLASGDGVGSPLHF. The DNA of the CDR3 is TGTGCCAGCAGCTTAGCGTCAGGGGATGGGGTTGGATCACCCCTCCACTTT.

V usage is TRBV4-3 and J usage is TRBJ2-3, with TRBD2 matching 13 bases. CDR1 is LGHNA, CDR2 YSLEER, per germline. V lost 1 base to trimming and J lost 1 base; unmatched junction nucleotides: 8. The CDR3 spans 19 residues. The DNA for the CDR3 is TGCGCCAGCAGCCAAGTCCCTGAACTAGCGGGAGGGGGCACAGATACGCAGTATTTT. It is translated as CASSQVPELAGGGTDTQYF.

The J gene is TRBJ2-7, the V gene TRBV2; TRBD1 agrees at 12 bases. Germline V gene lookup returns CDR1 SNHLY and CDR2 FYNNEI. CDR3 length: 13 residues. J gave up 4 bases and V 10 bases, and 5 bases lay outside the gene matches. The CDR3 region is CAIGTGGWYEQYF. CDR3 DNA: TGTGCCATCGGGACAGGGGGCTGGTACGAGCAGTACTTC. Supplemented by reference TRBV2 and TRBJ2-7, the full variable domain reads EPEVTQTPSHQVTQMGQEVILRCVPISNHLYFYWYRQILGQKVEFLVSFYNNEISEKSEIFDDQFSVERPDGSNFTLKIRSTKLEDSAMYFCAIGTGGWYEQYFGPGTRLTVT.

As for this clone: Other DNA sequences in this specimen translate into the identical CDR3. The genes are TRBV9 and TRBJ2-7; D possibly corresponds to TRBD2 (6 bases). Germline V gives CDR1 SGDLS, CDR2 YYNGEE. V was clipped by 2 bases and J by 3 bases, with 12 bases between them. The CDR3 is 14 amino acids. CDR3 sequence: CASSVGGLDYEQYF. Here the CDR3 DNA reads TGTGCCAGCAGCGTTGGGGGGTTAGACTACGAGCAGTACTTC.

The gene calls are TRBV7-8 and TRBJ2-5, with 12 nucleotides matching TRBD2. J lost 1 base, V lost 4 bases, and 4 bases had no gene match. Germline CDR1 and CDR2: SGHVS and FQNEAQ. CDR3 length: 16 residues. CDR3 sequence: CASSSGLAGPQETQYF. CDR3 DNA sequence: TGTGCCAGCAGCTCAGGACTAGCGGGGCCCCAAGAGACCCAGTACTTC.

This sequence joins TRBV5-1 and TRBJ2-7, with TRBD1 as a possible D gene (6 bases). CDR1 SGHRS and CDR2 YFSETQ come from the germline V gene. The CDR3 spans 16 residues. V was cut by 4 bases and J by 0 bases, with 17 bases left in between. CDR3 nucleotides: TGCGCCAGCAGCCCTGGACAGCTTTTTTACTCCTACGAGCAGTACTTC. Amino acid sequence: CASSPGQLFYSYEQYF. Full variable domain (rest looked up from reference TRBV5-1 and TRBJ2-7): KAGVTQTPRYLIKTRGQQVTLSCSPISGHRSVSWYQQTPGQGLQFLFEYFSETQRNKGNFPGRFSGRQFSNSRSEMNVSTLELGDSALYLCASSPGQLFYSYEQYFGPGTRLTVT.